These 3 T cell receptor beta chains originate from one sample sequenced in a study of synovial regulatory T cells in juvenile arthritis. This table comes from immunoSEQ multiplex PCR, and its TCRdb copy is limited to in-frame clones, with some not included. This sample's clone table lists about 10,000 clones. The source material was Treg cells from blood. As for subset: remaining (HLA-DR-negative) circulating blood Treg cells. These receptors all come from a donor younger than 30 with juvenile idiopathic arthritis.

The V and J genes are TRBV5-6 and TRBJ2-1; there is no DNA to check the TCRdb D call of TRBD2. The CDR3 spans 16 residues. No DNA is recorded. Germline V gives CDR1 SGHDT, CDR2 YYEEEE. CDR3: CASSFIAGGIGNEQFF. The entire variable domain, with the rest obtained from reference TRBV5-6 and TRBJ2-1, is as follows: DAGVTQSPTHLIKTRGQQVTLRCSPKSGHDTVSWYQQALGQGPQFIFQYYEEEERQRGNFPDRFSGHQFPNYSSELNVNALLLGDSALYLCASSFIAGGIGNEQFFGPGTRLTVL.

V is TRBV10-3 and J is TRBJ2-7; TCRdb designates TRBD2, a call that cannot be tested without DNA. The CDR3 is 17 residues long. DNA is not on record. Looked up from germline, CDR1 is ENHRY and CDR2 is SYGVKD. CDR3 sequence: CAISEERLAGLTYEQYF.

The chain links TRBV4-1 to TRBJ2-7; TCRdb gives TRBD1 as the D gene, but with no DNA this cannot be confirmed. This CDR3 comprises 13 residues. The nucleotide record is missing. Germline CDR1 and CDR2: MGHRA and YSYEKL. The CDR3 loop reads CASSQDRGYEQYF.